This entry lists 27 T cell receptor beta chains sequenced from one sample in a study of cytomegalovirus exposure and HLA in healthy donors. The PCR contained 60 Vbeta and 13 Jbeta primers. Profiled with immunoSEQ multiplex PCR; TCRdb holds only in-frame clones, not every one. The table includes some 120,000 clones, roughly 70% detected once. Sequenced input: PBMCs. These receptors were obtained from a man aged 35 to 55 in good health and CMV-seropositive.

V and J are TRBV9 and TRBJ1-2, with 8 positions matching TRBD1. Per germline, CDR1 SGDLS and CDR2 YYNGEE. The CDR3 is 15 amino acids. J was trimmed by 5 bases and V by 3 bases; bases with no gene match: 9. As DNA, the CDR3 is TGTGCCAGCAGCGCTAGGACAGGGATACGGTATGGCTACACCTTC. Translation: CASSARTGIRYGYTF.

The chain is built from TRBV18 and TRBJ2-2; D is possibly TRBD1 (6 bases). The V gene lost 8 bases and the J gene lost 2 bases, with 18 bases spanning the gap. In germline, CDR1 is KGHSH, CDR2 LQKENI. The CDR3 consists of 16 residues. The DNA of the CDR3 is TGTGCCAGCCAAGGAAGTACAGGGAGAAACACCGGGGAGCTGTTTTTT. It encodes CASQGSTGRNTGELFF. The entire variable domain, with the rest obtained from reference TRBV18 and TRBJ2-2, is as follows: NAGVMQNPRHLVRRRGQEARLRCSPMKGHSHVYWYRQLPEEGLKFMVYLQKENIIDESGMPKERFSAEFPKEGPSILRIQQVVRGDSAAYFCASQGSTGRNTGELFFGEGSRLTVL.

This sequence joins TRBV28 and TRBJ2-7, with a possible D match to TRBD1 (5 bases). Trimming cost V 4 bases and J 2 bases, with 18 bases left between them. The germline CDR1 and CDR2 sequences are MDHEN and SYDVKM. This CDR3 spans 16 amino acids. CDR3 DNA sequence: TGTGCCAGCAGTTCTTACAGGTTACGGAACGCCTACGAGCAGTACTTC. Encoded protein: CASSSYRLRNAYEQYF.

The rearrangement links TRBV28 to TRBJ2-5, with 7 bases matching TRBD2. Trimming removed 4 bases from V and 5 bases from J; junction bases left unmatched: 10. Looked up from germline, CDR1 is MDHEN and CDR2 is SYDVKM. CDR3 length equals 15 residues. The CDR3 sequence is CASSSPPGGGETQYF. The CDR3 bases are TGTGCCAGCAGTTCCCCCCCGGGAGGAGGGGAGACCCAGTACTTC.

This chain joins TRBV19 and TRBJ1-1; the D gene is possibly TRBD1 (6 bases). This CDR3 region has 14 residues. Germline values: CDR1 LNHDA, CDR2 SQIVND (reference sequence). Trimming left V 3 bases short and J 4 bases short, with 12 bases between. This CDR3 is CASSMNTGLTEAFF. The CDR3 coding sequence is TGTGCCAGTAGTATGAATACAGGGCTCACTGAAGCTTTCTTT.

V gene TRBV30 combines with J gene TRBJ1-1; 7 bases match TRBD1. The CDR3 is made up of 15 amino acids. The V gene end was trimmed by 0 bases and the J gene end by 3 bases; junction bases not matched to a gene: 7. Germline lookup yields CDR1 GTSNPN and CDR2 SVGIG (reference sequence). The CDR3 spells CAWSVWRQGHTEAFF. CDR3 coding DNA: TGTGCCTGGAGTGTTTGGCGACAGGGTCACACTGAAGCTTTCTTT.

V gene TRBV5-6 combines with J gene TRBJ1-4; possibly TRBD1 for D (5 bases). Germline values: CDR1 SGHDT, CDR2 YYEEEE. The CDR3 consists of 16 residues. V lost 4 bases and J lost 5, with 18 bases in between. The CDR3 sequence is CASSARQTARNEKLFF. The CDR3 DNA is TGTGCCAGCAGCGCCCGACAGACAGCGAGAAATGAAAAACTGTTTTTT.

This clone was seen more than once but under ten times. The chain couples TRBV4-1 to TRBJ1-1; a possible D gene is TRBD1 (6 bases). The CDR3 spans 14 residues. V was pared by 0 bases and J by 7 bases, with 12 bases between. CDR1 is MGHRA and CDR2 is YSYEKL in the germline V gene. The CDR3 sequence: CASSQEVGQSEAFF. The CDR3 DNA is TGCGCCAGCAGCCAAGAGGTTGGACAGAGTGAAGCTTTCTTT.

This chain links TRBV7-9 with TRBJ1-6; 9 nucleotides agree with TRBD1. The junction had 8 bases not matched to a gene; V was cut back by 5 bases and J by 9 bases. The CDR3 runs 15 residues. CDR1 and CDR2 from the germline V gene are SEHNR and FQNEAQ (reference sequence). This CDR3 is CASSPTPGQGSPLHF. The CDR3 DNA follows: TGTGCCAGCAGCCCCACTCCGGGACAGGGTTCACCCCTCCACTTT.

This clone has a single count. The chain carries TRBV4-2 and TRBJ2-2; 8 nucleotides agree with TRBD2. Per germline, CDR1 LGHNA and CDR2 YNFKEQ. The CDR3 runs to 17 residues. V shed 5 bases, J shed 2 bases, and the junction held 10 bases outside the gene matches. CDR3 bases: TGTGCCAGCAGCGCAAGGCCCGGGACTAGTAACACCGGGGAGCTGTTTTTT. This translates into CASSARPGTSNTGELFF.

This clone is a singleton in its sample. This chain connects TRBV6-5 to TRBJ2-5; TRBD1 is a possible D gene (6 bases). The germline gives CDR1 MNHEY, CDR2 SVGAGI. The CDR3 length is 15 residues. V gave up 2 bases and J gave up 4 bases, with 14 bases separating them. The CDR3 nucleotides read TGTGCCAGCAGTTACGATACAGGGTGGGGAGAGACCCAGTACTTC. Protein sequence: CASSYDTGWGETQYF.

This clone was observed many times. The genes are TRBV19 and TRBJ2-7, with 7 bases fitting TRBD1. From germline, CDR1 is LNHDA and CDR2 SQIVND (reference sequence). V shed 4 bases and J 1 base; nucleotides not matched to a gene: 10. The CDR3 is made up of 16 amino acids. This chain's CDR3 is CASSSDLRQGSYEQYF. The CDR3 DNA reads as TGTGCCAGTAGTAGTGATCTGAGACAGGGTTCCTACGAGCAGTACTTC.

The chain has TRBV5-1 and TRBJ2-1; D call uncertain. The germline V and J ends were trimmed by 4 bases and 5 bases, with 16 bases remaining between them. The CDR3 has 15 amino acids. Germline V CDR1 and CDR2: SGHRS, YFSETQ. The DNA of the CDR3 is TGCGCCAGCAGCCCACGTTTTTCAGGCAACAATGAGCAGTTCTTC. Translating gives CASSPRFSGNNEQFF.

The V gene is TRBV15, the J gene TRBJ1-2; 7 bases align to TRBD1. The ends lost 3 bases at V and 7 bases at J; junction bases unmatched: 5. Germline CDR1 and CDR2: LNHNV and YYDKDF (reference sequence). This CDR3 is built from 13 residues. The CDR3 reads CATSSATGAGYTF. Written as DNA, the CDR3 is TGTGCCACCAGCAGCGCCACAGGGGCTGGCTACACCTTC.

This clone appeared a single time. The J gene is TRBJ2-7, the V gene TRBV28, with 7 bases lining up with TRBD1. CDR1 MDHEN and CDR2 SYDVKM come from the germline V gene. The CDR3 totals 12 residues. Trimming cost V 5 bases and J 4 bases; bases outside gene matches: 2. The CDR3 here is CASSATGYEQYF. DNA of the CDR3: TGTGCCAGCAGTGCGACAGGGTACGAGCAGTACTTC.

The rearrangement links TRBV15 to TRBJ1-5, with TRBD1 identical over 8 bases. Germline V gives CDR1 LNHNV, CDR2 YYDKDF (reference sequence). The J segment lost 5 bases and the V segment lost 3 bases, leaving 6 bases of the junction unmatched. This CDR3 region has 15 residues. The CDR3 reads CATSSDRGGDQPQHF. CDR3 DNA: TGTGCCACCAGCAGTGACAGGGGAGGGGATCAGCCCCAGCATTTT.

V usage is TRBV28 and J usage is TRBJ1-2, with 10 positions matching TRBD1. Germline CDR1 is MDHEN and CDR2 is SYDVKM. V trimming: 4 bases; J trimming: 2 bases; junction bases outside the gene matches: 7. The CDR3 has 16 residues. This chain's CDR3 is CASSSHSGQGNYGYTF. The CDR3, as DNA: TGTGCCAGCAGTTCTCACTCGGGACAGGGGAACTATGGCTACACCTTC.

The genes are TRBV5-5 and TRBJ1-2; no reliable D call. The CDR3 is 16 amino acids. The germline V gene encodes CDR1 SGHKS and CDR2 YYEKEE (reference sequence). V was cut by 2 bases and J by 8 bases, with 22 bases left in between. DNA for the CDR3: TGTGCCAGCAGCTTAACCGGGTTAAGTTCTTTTCGAGGCTACACCTTC. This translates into CASSLTGLSSFRGYTF. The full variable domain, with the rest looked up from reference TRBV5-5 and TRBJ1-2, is DAGVTQSPTHLIKTRGQQVTLRCSPISGHKSVSWYQQVLGQGPQFIFQYYEKEERGRGNFPDRFSARQFPNYSSELNVNALLLGDSALYLCASSLTGLSSFRGYTFGSGTRLTVV.

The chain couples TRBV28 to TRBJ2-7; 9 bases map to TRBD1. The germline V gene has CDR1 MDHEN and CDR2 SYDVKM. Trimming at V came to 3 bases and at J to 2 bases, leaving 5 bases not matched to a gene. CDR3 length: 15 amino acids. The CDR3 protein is CASSLGQGLAYEQYF. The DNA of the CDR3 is TGTGCCAGCAGTTTGGGACAGGGCTTGGCCTACGAGCAGTACTTC.

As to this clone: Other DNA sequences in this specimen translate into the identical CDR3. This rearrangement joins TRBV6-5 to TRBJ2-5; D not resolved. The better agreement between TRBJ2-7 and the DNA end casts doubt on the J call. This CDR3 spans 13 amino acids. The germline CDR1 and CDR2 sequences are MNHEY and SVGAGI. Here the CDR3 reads CASSYSSAYEQYF. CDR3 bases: TGTGCCAGCAGTTACTCAAGCGCCTACGAGCAGTACTTC.

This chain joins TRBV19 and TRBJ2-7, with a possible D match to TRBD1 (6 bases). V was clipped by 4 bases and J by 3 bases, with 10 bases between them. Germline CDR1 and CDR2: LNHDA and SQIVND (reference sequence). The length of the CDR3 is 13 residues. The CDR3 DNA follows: TGTGCCAGTAGTAGGGACACCCTCTACGAGCAGTACTTC. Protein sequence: CASSRDTLYEQYF.

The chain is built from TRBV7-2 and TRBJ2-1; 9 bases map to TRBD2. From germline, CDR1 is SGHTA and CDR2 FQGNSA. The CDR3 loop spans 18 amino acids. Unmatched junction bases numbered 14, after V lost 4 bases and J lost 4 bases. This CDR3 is CASSSVGSGGWAYNEQFF. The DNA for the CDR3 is TGTGCCAGCAGCTCGGTCGGTAGCGGGGGTTGGGCGTACAATGAGCAGTTCTTC.

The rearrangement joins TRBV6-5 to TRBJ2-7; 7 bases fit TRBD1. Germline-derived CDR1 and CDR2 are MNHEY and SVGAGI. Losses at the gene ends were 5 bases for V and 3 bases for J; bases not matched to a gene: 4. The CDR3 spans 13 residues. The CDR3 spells CASSQTGLYEQYF. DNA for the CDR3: TGTGCCAGCAGTCAGACAGGGCTCTACGAGCAGTACTTC.

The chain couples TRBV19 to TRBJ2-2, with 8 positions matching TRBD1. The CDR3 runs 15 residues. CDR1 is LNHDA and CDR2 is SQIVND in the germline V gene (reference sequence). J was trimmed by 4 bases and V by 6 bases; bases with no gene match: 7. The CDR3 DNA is TGTGCCAGTAGCCACACAGGGGGTCGCACCGGGGAGCTGTTTTTT. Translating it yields CASSHTGGRTGELFF.

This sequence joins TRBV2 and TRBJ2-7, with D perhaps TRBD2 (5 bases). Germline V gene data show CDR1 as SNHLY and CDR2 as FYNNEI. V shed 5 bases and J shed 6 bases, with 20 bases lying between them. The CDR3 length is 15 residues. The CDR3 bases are TGTGCCAGCAGTTCTCCCGAGGGTCAAGCCGTCGAGCAGTACTTC. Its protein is CASSSPEGQAVEQYF.

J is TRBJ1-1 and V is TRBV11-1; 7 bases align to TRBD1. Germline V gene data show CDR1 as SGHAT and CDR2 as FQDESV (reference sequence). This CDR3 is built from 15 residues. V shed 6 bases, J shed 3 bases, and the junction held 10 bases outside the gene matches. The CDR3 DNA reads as TGTGCCAGCAGTACCGGAGGGCAGGGGGACACTGAAGCTTTCTTT. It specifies CASSTGGQGDTEAFF.

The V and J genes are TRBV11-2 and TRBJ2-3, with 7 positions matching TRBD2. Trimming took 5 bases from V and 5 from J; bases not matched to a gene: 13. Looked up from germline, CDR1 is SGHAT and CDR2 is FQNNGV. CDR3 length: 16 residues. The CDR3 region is CASSLTRGGSGDTQYF. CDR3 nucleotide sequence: TGTGCCAGCAGCCTAACGCGGGGCGGGAGTGGAGATACGCAGTATTTT.